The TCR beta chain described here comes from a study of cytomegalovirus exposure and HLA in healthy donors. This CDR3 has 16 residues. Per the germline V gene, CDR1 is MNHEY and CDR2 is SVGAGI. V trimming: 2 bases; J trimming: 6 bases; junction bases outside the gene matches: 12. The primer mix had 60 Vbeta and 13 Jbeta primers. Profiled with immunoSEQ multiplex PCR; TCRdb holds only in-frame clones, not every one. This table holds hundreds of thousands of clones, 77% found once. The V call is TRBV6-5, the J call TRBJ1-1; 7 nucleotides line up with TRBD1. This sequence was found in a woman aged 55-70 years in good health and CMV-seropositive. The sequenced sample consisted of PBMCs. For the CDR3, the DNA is TGTGCCAGCAGTTACAAGTCGGCCAGGGGGGTATCTGAAGCTTTCTTT. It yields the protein CASSYKSARGVSEAFF.